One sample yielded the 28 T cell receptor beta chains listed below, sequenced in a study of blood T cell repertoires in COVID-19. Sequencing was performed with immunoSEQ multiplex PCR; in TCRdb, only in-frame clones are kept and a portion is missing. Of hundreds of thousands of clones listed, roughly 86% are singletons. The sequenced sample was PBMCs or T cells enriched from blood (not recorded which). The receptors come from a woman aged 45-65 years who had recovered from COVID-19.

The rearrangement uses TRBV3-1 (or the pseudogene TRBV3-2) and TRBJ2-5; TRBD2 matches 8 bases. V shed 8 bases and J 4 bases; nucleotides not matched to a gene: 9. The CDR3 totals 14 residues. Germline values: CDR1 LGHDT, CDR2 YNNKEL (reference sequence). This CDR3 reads CASGPAGVRETQYF. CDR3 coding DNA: TGTGCCAGCGGGCCAGCGGGAGTAAGAGAGACCCAGTACTTC.

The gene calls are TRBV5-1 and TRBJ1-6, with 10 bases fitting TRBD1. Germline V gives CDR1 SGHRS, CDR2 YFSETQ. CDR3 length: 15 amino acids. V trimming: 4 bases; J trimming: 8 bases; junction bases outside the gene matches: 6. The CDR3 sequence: CASSQGTGDYSPLHF. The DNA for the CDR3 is TGCGCCAGCAGCCAAGGGACAGGGGACTATTCACCCCTCCACTTT. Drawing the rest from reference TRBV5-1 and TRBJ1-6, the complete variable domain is KAGVTQTPRYLIKTRGQQVTLSCSPISGHRSVSWYQQTPGQGLQFLFEYFSETQRNKGNFPGRFSGRQFSNSRSEMNVSTLELGDSALYLCASSQGTGDYSPLHFGNGTRLTVT.

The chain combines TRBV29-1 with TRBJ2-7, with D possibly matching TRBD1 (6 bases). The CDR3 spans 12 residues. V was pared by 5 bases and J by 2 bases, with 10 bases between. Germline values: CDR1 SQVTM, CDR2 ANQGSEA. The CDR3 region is CSVKQGTYEQYF. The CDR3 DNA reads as TGCAGCGTTAAACAGGGTACCTACGAGCAGTACTTC.

CDR3 sequence: CASSSGHPNTEAFF. The DNA of the CDR3 is TGTGCCAGCAGTTCGGGACACCCGAACACTGAAGCTTTCTTT. The V gene is TRBV28, the J gene TRBJ1-1; D possibly corresponds to TRBD1 (6 bases). V dropped 4 bases and J dropped 1 base, with 10 bases sitting between them. The CDR3 runs to 14 residues. Germline CDR1 is MDHEN and CDR2 is SYDVKM.

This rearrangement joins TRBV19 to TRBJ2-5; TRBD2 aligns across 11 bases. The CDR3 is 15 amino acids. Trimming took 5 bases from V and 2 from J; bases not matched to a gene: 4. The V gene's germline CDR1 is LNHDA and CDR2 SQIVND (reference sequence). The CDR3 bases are TGTGCCAGTAGTGGTAGACTAGCGGGACAAGAGACCCAGTACTTC. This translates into CASSGRLAGQETQYF.

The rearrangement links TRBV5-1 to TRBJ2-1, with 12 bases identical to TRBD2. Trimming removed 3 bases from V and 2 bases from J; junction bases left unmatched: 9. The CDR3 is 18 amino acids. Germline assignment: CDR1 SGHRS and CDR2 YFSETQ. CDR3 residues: CASSSPTASGRAYNEQFF. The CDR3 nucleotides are TGCGCCAGCAGCTCCCCGACCGCTAGCGGGAGGGCCTACAATGAGCAGTTCTTC.

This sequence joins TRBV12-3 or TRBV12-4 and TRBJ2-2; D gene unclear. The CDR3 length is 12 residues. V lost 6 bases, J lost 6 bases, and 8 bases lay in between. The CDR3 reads CASSSGAGELFF. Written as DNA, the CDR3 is TGTGCCAGCAGCTCGGGTGCCGGGGAGCTGTTTTTT.

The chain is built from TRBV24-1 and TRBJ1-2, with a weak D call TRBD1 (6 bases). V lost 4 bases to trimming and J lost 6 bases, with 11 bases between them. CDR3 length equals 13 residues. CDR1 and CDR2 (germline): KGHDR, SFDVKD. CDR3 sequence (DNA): TGTGCCACCAGTGAGTCGGACAGCGATGGCTACACCTTC. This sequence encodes CATSESDSDGYTF.

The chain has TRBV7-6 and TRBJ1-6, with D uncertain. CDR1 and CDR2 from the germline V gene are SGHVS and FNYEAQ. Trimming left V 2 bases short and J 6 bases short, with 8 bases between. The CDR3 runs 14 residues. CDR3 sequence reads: CASSLTETNSPLHF. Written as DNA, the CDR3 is TGTGCCAGCAGCTTAACAGAGACTAATTCACCCCTCCACTTT. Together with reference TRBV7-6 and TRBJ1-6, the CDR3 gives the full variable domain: GAGVSQSPRYKVTKRGQDVALRCDPISGHVSLYWYRQALGQGPEFLTYFNYEAQQDKSGLPNDRFSAERPEGSISTLTIQRTEQRDSAMYRCASSLTETNSPLHFGNGTRLTVT.

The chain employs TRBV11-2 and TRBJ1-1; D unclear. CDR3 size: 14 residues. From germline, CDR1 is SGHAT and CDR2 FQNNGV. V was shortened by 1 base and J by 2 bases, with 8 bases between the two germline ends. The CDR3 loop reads CASSLGVSNTEAFF. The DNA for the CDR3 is TGTGCCAGCAGCTTAGGAGTTTCAAACACTGAAGCTTTCTTT. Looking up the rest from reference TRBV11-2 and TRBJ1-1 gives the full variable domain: EAGVAQSPRYKIIEKRQSVAFWCNPISGHATLYWYQQILGQGPKLLIQFQNNGVVDDSQLPKDRFSAERLKGVDSTLKIQPAKLEDSAVYLCASSLGVSNTEAFFGQGTRLTVV.

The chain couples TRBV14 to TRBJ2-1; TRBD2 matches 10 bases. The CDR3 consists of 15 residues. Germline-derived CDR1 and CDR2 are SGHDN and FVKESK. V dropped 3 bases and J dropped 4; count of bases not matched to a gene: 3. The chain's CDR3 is CASSHGLAEYNEQFF. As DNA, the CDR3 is TGTGCCAGCAGCCACGGACTAGCGGAATACAATGAGCAGTTCTTC.

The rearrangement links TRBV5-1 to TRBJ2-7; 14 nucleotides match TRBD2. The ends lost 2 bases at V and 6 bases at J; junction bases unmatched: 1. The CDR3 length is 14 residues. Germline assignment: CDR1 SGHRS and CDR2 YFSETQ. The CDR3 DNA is TGCGCCAGCAGCTTCGGGACTAGCGGGAGCGAGCAGTACTTC. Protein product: CASSFGTSGSEQYF.

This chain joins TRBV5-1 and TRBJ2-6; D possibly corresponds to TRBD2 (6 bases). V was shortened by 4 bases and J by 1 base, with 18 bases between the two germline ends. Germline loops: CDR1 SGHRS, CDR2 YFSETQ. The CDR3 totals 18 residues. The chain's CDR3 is CASSVRDRGLSGANVLTF. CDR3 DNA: TGCGCCAGCAGCGTCCGGGACCGGGGGTTGTCTGGGGCCAACGTCCTGACTTTC.

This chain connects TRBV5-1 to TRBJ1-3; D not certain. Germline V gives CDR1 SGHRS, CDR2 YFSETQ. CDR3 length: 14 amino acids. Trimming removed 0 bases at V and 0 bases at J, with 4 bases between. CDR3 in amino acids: CASSLGLSGNTIYF. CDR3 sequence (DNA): TGCGCCAGCAGCTTGGGTCTCTCTGGAAACACCATATATTTT. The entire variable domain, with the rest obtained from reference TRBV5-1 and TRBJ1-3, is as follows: KAGVTQTPRYLIKTRGQQVTLSCSPISGHRSVSWYQQTPGQGLQFLFEYFSETQRNKGNFPGRFSGRQFSNSRSEMNVSTLELGDSALYLCASSLGLSGNTIYFGEGSWLTVV.

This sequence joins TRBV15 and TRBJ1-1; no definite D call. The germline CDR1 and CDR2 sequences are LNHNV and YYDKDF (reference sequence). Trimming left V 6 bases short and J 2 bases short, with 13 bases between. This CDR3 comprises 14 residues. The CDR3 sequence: CATSFVGSNTEAFF. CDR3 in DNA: TGTGCCACCAGTTTTGTCGGTTCTAACACTGAAGCTTTCTTT. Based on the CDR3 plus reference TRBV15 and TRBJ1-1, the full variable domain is DAMVIQNPRYQVTQFGKPVTLSCSQTLNHNVMYWYQQKSSQAPKLLFHYYDKDFNNEADTPDNFQSRRPNTSFCFLDIRSPGLGDTAMYLCATSFVGSNTEAFFGQGTRLTVV.

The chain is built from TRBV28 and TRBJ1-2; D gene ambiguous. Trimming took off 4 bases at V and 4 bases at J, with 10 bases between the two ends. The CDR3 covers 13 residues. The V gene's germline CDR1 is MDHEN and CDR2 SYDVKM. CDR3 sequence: CASSSSGVYGYTF. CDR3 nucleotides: TGTGCCAGCAGTTCCTCGGGAGTCTATGGCTACACCTTC.

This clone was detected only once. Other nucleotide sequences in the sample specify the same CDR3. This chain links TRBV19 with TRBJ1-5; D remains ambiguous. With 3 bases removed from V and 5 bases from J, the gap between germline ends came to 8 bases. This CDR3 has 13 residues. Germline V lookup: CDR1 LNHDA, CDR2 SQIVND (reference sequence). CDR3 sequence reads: CASSMNRDQPQHF. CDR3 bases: TGTGCCAGTAGTATGAATAGAGATCAGCCCCAGCATTTT.

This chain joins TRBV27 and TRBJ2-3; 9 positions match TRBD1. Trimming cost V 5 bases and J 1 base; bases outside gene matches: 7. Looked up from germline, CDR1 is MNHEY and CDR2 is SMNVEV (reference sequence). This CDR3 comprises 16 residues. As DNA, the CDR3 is TGTGCCAGCAGTCCGGGACAGGGCCGGGGCACAGATACGCAGTATTTT. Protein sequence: CASSPGQGRGTDTQYF.

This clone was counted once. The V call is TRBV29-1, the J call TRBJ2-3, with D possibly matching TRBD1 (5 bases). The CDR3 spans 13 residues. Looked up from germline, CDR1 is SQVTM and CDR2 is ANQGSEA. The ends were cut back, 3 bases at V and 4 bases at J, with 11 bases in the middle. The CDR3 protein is CSVDRARSDTQYF. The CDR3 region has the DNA TGCAGCGTTGACAGGGCGCGGTCAGATACGCAGTATTTT.

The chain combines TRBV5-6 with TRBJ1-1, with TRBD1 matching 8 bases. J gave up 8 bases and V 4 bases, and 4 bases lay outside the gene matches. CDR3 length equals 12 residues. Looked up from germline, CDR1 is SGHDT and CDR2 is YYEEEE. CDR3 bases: TGTGCCAGCAGCCTCCGGGACAGGGAAGCTTTCTTT. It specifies CASSLRDREAFF.

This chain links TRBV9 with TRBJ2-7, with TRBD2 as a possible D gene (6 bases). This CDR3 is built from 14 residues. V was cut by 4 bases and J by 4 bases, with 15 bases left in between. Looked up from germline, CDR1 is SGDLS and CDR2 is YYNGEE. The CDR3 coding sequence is TGTGCCAGCAGCCTACTAGCTGGGTCTTACGAGCAGTACTTC. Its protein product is CASSLLAGSYEQYF.

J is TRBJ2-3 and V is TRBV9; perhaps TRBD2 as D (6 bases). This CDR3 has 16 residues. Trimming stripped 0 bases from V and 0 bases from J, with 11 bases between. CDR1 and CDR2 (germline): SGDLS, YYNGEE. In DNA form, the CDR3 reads TGTGCCAGCAGCGTAGACATAGCGGCTAGCACAGATACGCAGTATTTT. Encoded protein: CASSVDIAASTDTQYF.

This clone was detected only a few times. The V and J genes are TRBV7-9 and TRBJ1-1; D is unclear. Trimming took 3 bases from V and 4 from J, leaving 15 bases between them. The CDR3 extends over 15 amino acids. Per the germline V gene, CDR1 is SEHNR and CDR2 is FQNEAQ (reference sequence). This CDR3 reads CASSFWQASATEAFF. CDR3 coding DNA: TGTGCCAGCAGCTTCTGGCAGGCCTCCGCCACTGAAGCTTTCTTT. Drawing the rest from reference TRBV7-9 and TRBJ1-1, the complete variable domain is DTGVSQNPRHKITKRGQNVTFRCDPISEHNRLYWYRQTLGQGPEFLTYFQNEAQLEKSRLLSDRFSAERPKGSFSTLEIQRTEQGDSAMYLCASSFWQASATEAFFGQGTRLTVV.

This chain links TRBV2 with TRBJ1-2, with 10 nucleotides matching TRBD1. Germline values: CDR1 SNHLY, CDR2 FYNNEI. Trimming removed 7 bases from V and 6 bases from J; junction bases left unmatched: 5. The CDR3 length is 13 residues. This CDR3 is CASNPTGGNGYTF. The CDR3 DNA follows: TGTGCCAGCAACCCGACAGGGGGCAATGGCTACACCTTC.

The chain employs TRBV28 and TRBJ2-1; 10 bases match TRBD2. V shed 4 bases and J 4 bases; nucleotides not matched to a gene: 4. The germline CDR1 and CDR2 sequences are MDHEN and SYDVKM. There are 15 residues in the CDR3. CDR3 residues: CASSWGTSDYNEQFF. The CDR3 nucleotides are TGTGCCAGCAGTTGGGGGACTAGCGATTACAATGAGCAGTTCTTC.

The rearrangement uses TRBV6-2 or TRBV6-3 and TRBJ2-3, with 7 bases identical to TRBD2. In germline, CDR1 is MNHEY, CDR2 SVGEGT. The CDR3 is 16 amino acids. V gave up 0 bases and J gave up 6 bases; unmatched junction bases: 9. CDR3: CASSYSTRTRVDTQYF. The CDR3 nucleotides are TGTGCCAGCAGTTACTCTACGCGGACTAGAGTGGATACGCAGTATTTT.

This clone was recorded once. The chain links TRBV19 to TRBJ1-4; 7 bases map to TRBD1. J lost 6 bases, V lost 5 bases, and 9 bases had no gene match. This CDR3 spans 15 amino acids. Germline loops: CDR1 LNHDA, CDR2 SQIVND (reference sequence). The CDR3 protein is CASSSSGGRDEKLFF. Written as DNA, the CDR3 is TGTGCCAGTAGTTCCTCAGGGGGAAGGGATGAAAAACTGTTTTTT.

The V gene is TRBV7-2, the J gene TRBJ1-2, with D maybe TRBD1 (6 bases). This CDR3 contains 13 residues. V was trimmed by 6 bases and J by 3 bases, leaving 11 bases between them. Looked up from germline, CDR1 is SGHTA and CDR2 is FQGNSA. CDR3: CASSPGQHYGYTF. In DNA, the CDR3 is TGTGCCAGCAGTCCCGGACAGCACTATGGCTACACCTTC.